The 27 T cell receptor beta chains reported below all come from one sample, sequenced in a study of T cell repertoires in cytomegalovirus infection. Their target antigens are unknown. TCRdb processed the reads anew with MiXCR; each CDR3 protein has one entry. The sample lists about 480,000 distinct CDR3 sequences, about 33% occurring once. The sequencing here drew on cultured PBMCs, taken from culture after CMV antigen stimulation. These receptors were collected from a human donor in good health (CMV status not recorded). Some clones in this sample may be carry-over from other donors' samples.

This clonotype was observed a few times. V gene TRBV20-1 combines with J gene TRBJ1-1, with D unresolved. Looked up from germline, CDR1 is DFQATT and CDR2 is SNEGSKA (reference sequence). The CDR3 is 11 amino acids. V was cut by 4 bases and J by 4 bases, with 7 bases left in between. CDR3 in amino acids: CSAIRSTEAFF. The CDR3 nucleotides are TGCAGTGCTATCAGGAGCACTGAAGCTTTCTTT.

This chain joins TRBV6-5 and TRBJ1-2, with a tentative D call TRBD1 (5 bases). Trimming removed 0 bases at V and 0 bases at J, with 8 bases between. This CDR3 comprises 15 residues. Germline CDR1 and CDR2: MNHEY and SVGAGI. CDR3 DNA sequence: TGTGCCAGCAGTTACTCTGGGGGATCTAACTATGGCTACACCTTC. Translation gives CASSYSGGSNYGYTF.

This clonotype has more than one count but fewer than ten. The V and J genes are TRBV10-3 and TRBJ2-1; TRBD2 matches 12 bases. The CDR3 is 15 amino acids. Per germline, CDR1 ENHRY and CDR2 SYGVKD. The V segment lost 10 bases and the J segment 8 bases; nucleotides outside the gene matches: 12. The CDR3: CATTRLAGVADEQFF. The DNA for the CDR3 is TGTGCCACAACCAGACTAGCGGGAGTCGCCGATGAGCAGTTCTTC.

This clonotype was detected a few times. The genes are TRBV10-3 and TRBJ2-1, with TRBD2 matching 11 bases. CDR1 ENHRY and CDR2 SYGVKD come from the germline V gene. The trim removed 3 bases at V and 4 bases at J, leaving 5 bases unmatched. The CDR3 contains 16 residues. The CDR3 DNA reads as TGTGCCATCAGTGATGGGTCTAGCGGGAGGTACAATGAGCAGTTCTTC. This translates into CAISDGSSGRYNEQFF.

The genes are TRBV19 and TRBJ2-4; 10 bases are shared with TRBD2. V was clipped by 3 bases and J by 6 bases; unmatched bases: 8. This CDR3 has 16 amino acids. Germline V gene sequence: CDR1 LNHDA, CDR2 SQIVND (reference sequence). The CDR3 reads CASSMLTSGNRNIQYF. The CDR3 DNA is TGTGCCAGTAGTATGCTCACTAGCGGGAATAGAAACATTCAGTACTTC.

The V gene is TRBV19, the J gene TRBJ2-1, with 8 bases aligning to TRBD2. The CDR3 totals 15 residues. V shed 6 bases, J shed 7 bases, and the junction held 11 bases outside the gene matches. Germline V gene lookup returns CDR1 LNHDA and CDR2 SQIVND (reference sequence). This CDR3 reads CASSPRAGGRNEQFF. CDR3 bases: TGTGCCAGTAGCCCCCGGGCGGGAGGTCGGAATGAGCAGTTCTTC.

This clonotype was observed a handful of times. This chain joins TRBV24-1 and TRBJ2-7, with D unresolved. Trimming removed 3 bases at V and 2 bases at J, with 16 bases between. The CDR3 consists of 16 residues. Per germline, CDR1 KGHDR and CDR2 SFDVKD. Here the CDR3 reads CATSDDAETGPYEQYF. CDR3 bases: TGTGCCACCAGTGATGATGCCGAGACGGGCCCCTACGAGCAGTACTTC.

The chain carries TRBV6-6 and TRBJ2-3; D ambiguous. V was pared by 0 bases and J by 9 bases, with 22 bases between. Per the germline V gene, CDR1 is MNHNY and CDR2 is SVGAGI (reference sequence). CDR3 size: 17 residues. The chain's CDR3 is CASSYSSLGSTKGTQYF. DNA for the CDR3: TGTGCCAGCAGTTACTCTTCGCTCGGGTCCACCAAGGGAACGCAGTATTTT.

This clonotype was seen a few times. CDR3 nucleotides: TGTGCCAGCAGCTCAGTTCGGGGAGCGAGCGGGGCCTACAATGAGCAGTTCTTC. This translates into CASSSVRGASGAYNEQFF. This chain links TRBV11-2 with TRBJ2-1, with 7 positions matching TRBD2. Germline CDR1 is SGHAT and CDR2 is FQNNGV. V dropped 4 bases and J dropped 2; count of bases not matched to a gene: 14. CDR3 length: 18 amino acids.

At least ten counts were recorded for this clonotype. CDR3 residues: CASSSRTGQGSEQYF. Written as DNA, the CDR3 is TGTGCCAGCAGCTCGCGCACGGGACAGGGGTCCGAGCAGTACTTC. The V and J genes are TRBV7-8 and TRBJ2-7, with 10 positions matching TRBD1. The V gene end was trimmed by 4 bases and the J gene end by 6 bases; junction bases not matched to a gene: 9. Germline CDR1 SGHVS, CDR2 FQNEAQ. This CDR3 contains 15 residues.

This clonotype showed up just a few times. The chain combines TRBV10-3 with TRBJ2-3; D gene uncertain. The CDR3 totals 14 residues. Germline CDR1 is ENHRY and CDR2 is SYGVKD. The V end lost 6 bases, the J end lost 1 base, and 11 bases lay between the germline ends. CDR3 in DNA: TGTGCCATCAGGCTTTGGGCACGCACAGATACGCAGTATTTT. This encodes CAIRLWARTDTQYF.

This clonotype was seen a handful of times. This chain joins TRBV7-6 and TRBJ2-5; 10 nucleotides match TRBD2. Germline-derived CDR1 and CDR2 are SGHVS and FNYEAQ. The trim removed 4 bases at V and 13 bases at J, leaving 6 bases unmatched. The CDR3 extends over 12 amino acids. DNA of the CDR3: TGTGCCAGCAGCTCAGTTAGCGGGAGGCCGTACTTC. Protein sequence: CASSSVSGRPYF.

There are many counts of this clonotype. The V call is TRBV7-8, the J call TRBJ1-1; no clear D gene. This CDR3 is built from 17 residues. V lost 1 base and J 4 bases, leaving 19 bases between the germline ends. Germline values: CDR1 SGHVS, CDR2 FQNEAQ. This CDR3 reads CASSLGLRRAVGTEAFF. Written as DNA, the CDR3 is TGTGCCAGCAGCTTAGGGCTGAGGCGTGCGGTTGGCACTGAAGCTTTCTTT.

This clonotype was picked up a small number of times. The chain uses TRBV7-2 and TRBJ2-4; D possibly corresponds to TRBD2 (5 bases). Deletions cut 1 base from V and 3 bases from J, with 16 bases between. Germline CDR1 and CDR2: SGHTA and FQGNSA. CDR3 length: 17 residues. CDR3 coding DNA: TGTGCCAGCAGCTTAGTAGGCGGGCGAGGTGGCAAAAACATTCAGTACTTC. Translated, it gives CASSLVGGRGGKNIQYF.

This clonotype has only one observation. The chain is built from TRBV15 and TRBJ2-3; D not certain. CDR1 is LNHNV, CDR2 YYDKDF, per germline (reference sequence). The CDR3 is 13 amino acids. The V end lost 5 bases, the J end lost 4 bases, and 10 bases lay between the germline ends. CDR3 DNA sequence: TGTGCCACCAGCGGAGTGGGGTCAGATACGCAGTATTTT. Its translation is CATSGVGSDTQYF.

This clonotype was seen only a few times. The chain combines TRBV28 with TRBJ2-3, with 10 bases identical to TRBD2. The V gene's germline CDR1 is MDHEN and CDR2 SYDVKM. V shed 6 bases, J shed 0 bases, and the junction held 12 bases outside the gene matches. This CDR3 region has 18 residues. CDR3 nucleotide sequence: TGTGCCAGCAGACCCATAGCGGGAGGTGACTATAGCACAGATACGCAGTATTTT. Amino acid sequence: CASRPIAGGDYSTDTQYF.

The chain has TRBV6-5 and TRBJ1-4; 11 nucleotides agree with TRBD1. CDR3 length equals 14 residues. Losses at the gene ends were 6 bases for V and 7 bases for J; bases not matched to a gene: 4. The germline gives CDR1 MNHEY, CDR2 SVGAGI. The CDR3 here is CASRGTGGAEKLFF. CDR3 coding DNA: TGTGCCAGCAGGGGGACAGGGGGAGCTGAAAAACTGTTTTTT.

The sample holds a few counts of this clonotype. The chain recombines TRBV7-2 with TRBJ2-7; D remains ambiguous. There are 13 residues in the CDR3. Trimming shortened V by 1 base and J by 3 bases, and 7 bases separated the two germline ends. Germline CDR1 and CDR2: SGHTA and FQGNSA. As DNA, the CDR3 is TGTGCCAGCAGCTTAGGGGTCATCTACGAGCAGTACTTC. It encodes CASSLGVIYEQYF.

This rearrangement joins TRBV30 to TRBJ2-3, with unresolved D. The CDR3 contains 12 residues. Germline CDR1 reads GTSNPN; CDR2 reads SVGIG (reference sequence). The V end was cut by 6 bases, the J end by 0 bases, with 7 bases between. The CDR3 is CACSYSTDTQYF. In DNA form, the CDR3 reads TGTGCCTGCTCGTACAGCACAGATACGCAGTATTTT.

The chain is built from TRBV7-6 and TRBJ2-1; D remains ambiguous. Germline CDR1 reads SGHVS; CDR2 reads FNYEAQ. V was pared by 2 bases and J by 2 bases, with 4 bases between. This CDR3 has 13 residues. CDR3 in DNA: TGTGCCAGCAGCTTACCTGCCTACAATGAGCAGTTCTTC. Translated, it gives CASSLPAYNEQFF. Filled out from reference TRBV7-6 and TRBJ2-1, the complete variable domain reads GAGVSQSPRYKVTKRGQDVALRCDPISGHVSLYWYRQALGQGPEFLTYFNYEAQQDKSGLPNDRFSAERPEGSISTLTIQRTEQRDSAMYRCASSLPAYNEQFFGPGTRLTVL.

V is TRBV20-1 and J is TRBJ2-1; D call uncertain. The CDR3 extends over 12 amino acids. CDR1 is DFQATT, CDR2 SNEGSKA, per germline (reference sequence). Trimming shortened V by 6 bases and J by 9 bases, and 15 bases separated the two germline ends. The DNA of the CDR3 is TGCAGTGCCAAGATAAGCATAGGTGAGCAGTTCTTC. This translates into CSAKISIGEQFF.

The V and J genes are TRBV10-3 and TRBJ2-1; 10 bases match TRBD2. With V trimmed by 4 bases and J by 5 bases, 2 bases remained unmatched. The CDR3 loop spans 14 amino acids. Germline values: CDR1 ENHRY, CDR2 SYGVKD. In DNA, the CDR3 is TGTGCCATCAGTGCTAGCGGGAGAAACAATGAGCAGTTCTTC. This gives the protein CAISASGRNNEQFF.

The chain combines TRBV11-3 with TRBJ2-1; D remains unclear. V lost 5 bases and J lost 5, with 16 bases in between. Germline values: CDR1 SGHNT, CDR2 YENEEA. The CDR3 is 15 residues long. The CDR3 DNA is TGTGCCAGCAGCCAAGTTCCACTGACCCACAATGAGCAGTTCTTC. Its protein is CASSQVPLTHNEQFF.

This clonotype was counted once. The chain carries TRBV12-3 or TRBV12-4 and TRBJ2-4; no definite D call. V gave up 3 bases and J gave up 4 bases, with 7 bases separating them. This CDR3 contains 13 residues. This CDR3 is CASSFAGKNIQYF. DNA for the CDR3: TGTGCCAGCAGTTTTGCCGGGAAAAACATTCAGTACTTC.

This clonotype was observed a few times. V usage is TRBV12-3 or TRBV12-4 and J usage is TRBJ1-1; 9 bases align to TRBD1. This CDR3 contains 15 residues. V was pared by 6 bases and J by 1 base, with 6 bases of the junction left unmatched. Here the CDR3 DNA reads TGTGCCAGCAGACGTCGACAGGGGGGGAACACTGAAGCTTTCTTT. Amino acids: CASRRRQGGNTEAFF.

The chain carries TRBV4-1 and TRBJ2-1; a possible D gene is TRBD2 (6 bases). This CDR3 contains 12 residues. The germline V gene has CDR1 MGHRA and CDR2 YSYEKL. Trimming stripped 2 bases from V and 10 bases from J, with 9 bases between. CDR3 protein: CASSQFGLEQFF. The CDR3 DNA reads as TGCGCCAGCAGCCAATTTGGACTAGAGCAGTTCTTC.

This chain connects TRBV7-3 to TRBJ2-5; no reliable D call. The germline V gene encodes CDR1 SGHTA and CDR2 FQGTGA. Trimming took 1 base from V and 3 from J, leaving 6 bases between them. This CDR3 has 13 amino acids. CDR3 amino acids: CASSLSSEETQYF. As DNA, the CDR3 is TGTGCCAGCAGCTTAAGTTCAGAAGAGACCCAGTACTTC.